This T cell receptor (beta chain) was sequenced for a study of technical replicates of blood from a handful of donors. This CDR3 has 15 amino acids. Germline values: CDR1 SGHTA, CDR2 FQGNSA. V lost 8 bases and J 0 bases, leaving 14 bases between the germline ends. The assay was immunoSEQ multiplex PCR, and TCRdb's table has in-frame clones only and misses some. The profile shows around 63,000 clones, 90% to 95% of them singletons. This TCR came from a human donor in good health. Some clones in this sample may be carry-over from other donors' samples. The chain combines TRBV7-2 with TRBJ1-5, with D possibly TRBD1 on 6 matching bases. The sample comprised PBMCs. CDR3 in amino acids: CASEPGGGSNQPQHF. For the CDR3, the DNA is TGTGCCAGCGAACCGGGGGGCGGTAGCAATCAGCCCCAGCATTTT.